This T cell receptor beta chain was captured by sequencing in a study of neurological immune-mediated disorders. In its sample, this clonotype was seen many times. Time point: longitudinal time-point 3. For the unsorted libraries, 2 million PBMCs stored at -80 C served as input. The yield of each sequencing run was over 170 million TCR-beta sequences from 15-18 subjects. Using its own MiXCR run on the 5' RACE reads, TCRdb lists one record per CDR3 protein. Of more than 100,000 distinct CDR3 sequences listed, 10% to 12% are singletons. V gave up 2 bases and J gave up 1 base, with 10 bases separating them. The CDR3 is 15 residues long. Germline V gives CDR1 SGHRS, CDR2 YFSETQ.

The chain employs TRBV5-1 and TRBJ2-1; perhaps TRBD2 as D (5 bases). The sequence was collected from a female donor with HTLV-1-associated myelopathy (HAM/TSP). Sequenced: PBMCs. CDR3 in amino acids: CASSFEGPSYNEQFF. The CDR3 DNA sequence: TGCGCCAGCAGCTTCGAGGGTCCTTCCTACAATGAGCAGTTCTTC.